This TCR beta chain was profiled in a study of blood T cell repertoires in COVID-19. Overall study: Italy, Spain and the United States were the sources of the convalescent and acute COVID-19 samples. The cDNA or gDNA used as material had been derived from T cells, B-cell-depleted T cells, or PBMCs.

Per the authors' pipeline: Reference gene primer amplification yielded estimated nucleated cell counts. The assay was immunoSEQ multiplex PCR, and TCRdb's table has in-frame clones only and misses some. V and J calls and clone size are those listed in that table; D and trimming were worked out from the DNA. The data contain 200,000 to 250,000 clones, 80% to 90% of them seen just once; the ten biggest clones take up about a sixth. This CDR3 contains 14 residues. CDR1 is GTSNPN, CDR2 SVGIG, per germline (reference sequence). Trimming took off 8 bases at V and 3 bases at J, with 17 bases between the two ends.

This clonotype was obtained from a woman of 80 years or more with active or convalescent COVID-19. The sequenced sample was peripheral blood. The chain combines TRBV30 with TRBJ2-1; TRBD2 is a possible D gene (6 bases). CDR3 sequence reads: CAQSGDVVYNEQFF. Written as DNA, the CDR3 is TGTGCCCAGTCGGGGGATGTCGTCTACAATGAGCAGTTCTTC.